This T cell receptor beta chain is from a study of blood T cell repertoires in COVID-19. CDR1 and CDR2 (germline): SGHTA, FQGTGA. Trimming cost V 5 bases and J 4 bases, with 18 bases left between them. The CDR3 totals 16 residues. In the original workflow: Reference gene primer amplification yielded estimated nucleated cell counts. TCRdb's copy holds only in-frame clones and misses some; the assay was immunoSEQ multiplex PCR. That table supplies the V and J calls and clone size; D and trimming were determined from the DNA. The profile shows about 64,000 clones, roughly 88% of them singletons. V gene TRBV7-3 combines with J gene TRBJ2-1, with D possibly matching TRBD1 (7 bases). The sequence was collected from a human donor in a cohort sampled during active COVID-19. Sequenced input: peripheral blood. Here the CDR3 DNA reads TGTGCCAGCAGCGAACAGGGGAGGAATGGGTACAATGAGCAGTTCTTC. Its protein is CASSEQGRNGYNEQFF.